The rows below give T cell receptor beta chains drawn from one sample of a study of brain metastases from non-small cell lung cancer. TCRdb's copy holds only in-frame clones and misses some; the assay was immunoSEQ multiplex PCR. This table has about 1,500 clones, around 92% appearing once. The sequencing sample was made of tumor-adjacent normal tissue. All receptors derive from a donor aged 40 or over with non-small cell lung cancer. Both conserved end residues are part of each CDR3. Fields, in order: V gene, D gene, J gene, clone size, CDR3 protein, CDR3 DNA. The D gene is left open where the match is weak. Some rows have no size entry. The others give once, few or many, or a class for an expanded clone.

TRBV10-2	NA	TRBJ1-5	NA	CASSDSNQPQHF	TGCGCCAGCAGTGACAGCAATCAGCCCCAGCATTTT
TRBV10-3	NA	TRBJ1-5	once	CAISESGGGQPQHF	TGTGCCATCAGTGAGTCTGGGGGCGGTCAGCCCCAGCATTTT
TRBV29-1	NA	TRBJ1-1	few	CRADDIEAFF	TGCAGGGCCGACGACATTGAAGCTTTCTTT
TRBV29-1	NA	TRBJ1-2	once	CSVSGLAGYTF	TGCAGCGTTTCCGGGCTCGCCGGCTACACCTTC
TRBV19	NA	TRBJ2-3	once	CASSIEDTQYF	TGTGCCAGTAGCATTGAGGATACGCAGTATTTT
TRBV4-1	TRBD2	TRBJ2-1	NA	CASSQASGGVYKQFF	TGCGCCAGCAGCCAGGCTAGCGGGGGGGTTTATAAGCAGTTCTTC
TRBV29-1	TRBD2	TRBJ2-1	NA	CSANLAGGSYNEQFF	TGCAGCGCGAATCTAGCGGGAGGATCCTACAATGAGCAGTTCTTC
TRBV27	TRBD1	TRBJ1-5	NA	CASRRGTASNQPQHF	TGTGCCAGCAGGAGGGGGACAGCCTCCAATCAGCCCCAGCATTTT
TRBV7-3	NA	TRBJ2-3	NA	CASSLLQLTDTQYF	TGTGCCAGCAGCTTGTTACAGCTTACAGATACGCAGTATTTT
TRBV6-5	NA	TRBJ1-1	NA	CASSYSPGGDTEAFF	TGTGCCAGCAGTTACTCTCCGGGGGGGGACACTGAAGCTTTCTTT
TRBV6-5	NA	TRBJ1-1	NA	CASSYHGTEAFF	TGTGCCAGCAGTTATCACGGCACTGAAGCTTTCTTT
TRBV4-3	NA	TRBJ2-3	NA	CASSQGRTLGDTQYF	TGCGCCAGCAGCCAAGGGCGGACCTTGGGAGATACGCAGTATTTT
TRBV13	NA	TRBJ2-7	NA	CASSPPRGGPSYEQYF	TGTGCCAGCAGCCCTCCCCGGGGCGGGCCCTCCTACGAGCAGTACTTC
TRBV28	NA	TRBJ2-3	few	CPTWGGLADTQYF	TGTCCCACGTGGGGGGGGCTCGCAGATACGCAGTATTTT
TRBV28	NA	TRBJ2-4	NA	CASSSSGVLGNIQYF	TGTGCCAGCAGTTCGTCAGGGGTTCTGGGAAACATTCAGTACTTC
TRBV5-1	TRBD1	TRBJ2-1	NA	CASRGTGRGNEQFF	TGCGCCAGCAGGGGGACAGGTCGAGGCAATGAGCAGTTCTTC
TRBV5-6	TRBD1	TRBJ1-2	once	CASDRDNYGYTF	TGTGCCAGCGACAGGGATAACTATGGCTACACCTTC
TRBV4-3	TRBD1	TRBJ2-1	NA	CASSPHGTGTSSYNEQFF	TGCGCCAGCAGCCCCCATGGGACAGGTACCTCCTCCTACAATGAGCAGTTCTTC
TRBV2	NA	TRBJ1-2	NA	CASRTQGAQGSPGYTF	TGTGCCAGCAGAACCCAAGGGGCACAGGGAAGCCCTGGCTACACCTTC
TRBV6-4	TRBD2	TRBJ2-3	NA	CASSDSTSGGADTQYF	TGTGCCAGCAGTGACTCGACTAGCGGGGGGGCAGATACGCAGTATTTT
TRBV7-9	NA	TRBJ1-2	once	CASSLRLSGYTF	TGTGCCAGCAGCTTAAGGTTAAGTGGCTACACCTTC
TRBV25-1	NA	TRBJ2-2	NA	CASSEGALGTGELFF	TGTGCCAGCAGTGAGGGGGCCCTGGGCACCGGGGAGCTGTTTTTT
TRBV6-5	TRBD2	TRBJ2-1	NA	CASVSGRGGEQFF	TGTGCCAGCGTTAGCGGGAGAGGTGGTGAGCAGTTCTTC
TRBV5-5	NA	TRBJ1-1	NA	CASSFASNTEAFF	TGTGCCAGCAGCTTTGCGTCGAACACTGAAGCTTTCTTT
TRBV2	TRBD1	TRBJ1-4	once	CASNRGNEKLFF	TGTGCCAGCAACAGGGGAAATGAAAAACTGTTTTTT